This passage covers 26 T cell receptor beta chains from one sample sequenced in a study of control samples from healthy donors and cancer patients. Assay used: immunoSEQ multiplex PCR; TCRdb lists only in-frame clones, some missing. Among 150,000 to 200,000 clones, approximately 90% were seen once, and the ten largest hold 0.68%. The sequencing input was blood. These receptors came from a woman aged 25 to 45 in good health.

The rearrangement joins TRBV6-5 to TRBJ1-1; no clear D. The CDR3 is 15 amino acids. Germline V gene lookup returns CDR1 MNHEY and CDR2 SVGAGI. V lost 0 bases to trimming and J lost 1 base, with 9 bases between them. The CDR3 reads CASSYSLQQNTEAFF. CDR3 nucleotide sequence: TGTGCCAGCAGTTACTCGTTACAGCAGAACACTGAAGCTTTCTTT.

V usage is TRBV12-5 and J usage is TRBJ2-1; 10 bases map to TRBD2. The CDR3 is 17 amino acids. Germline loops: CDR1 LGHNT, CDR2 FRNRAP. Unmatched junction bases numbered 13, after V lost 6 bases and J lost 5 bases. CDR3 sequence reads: CASGGPWTSGLNNEQFF. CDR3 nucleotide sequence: TGTGCTAGTGGGGGACCATGGACTAGCGGTCTTAACAATGAGCAGTTCTTC. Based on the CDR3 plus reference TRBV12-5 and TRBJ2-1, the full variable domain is DARVTQTPRHKVTEMGQEVTMRCQPILGHNTVFWYRQTMMQGLELLAYFRNRAPLDDSGMPKDRFSAEMPDATLATLKIQPSEPRDSAVYFCASGGPWTSGLNNEQFFGPGTRLTVL.

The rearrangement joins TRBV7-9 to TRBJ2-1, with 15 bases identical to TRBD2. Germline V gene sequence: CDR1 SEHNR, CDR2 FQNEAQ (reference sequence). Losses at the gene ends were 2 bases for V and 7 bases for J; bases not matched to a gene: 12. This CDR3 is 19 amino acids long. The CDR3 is CASSLYGLAGGKLGNEQFF. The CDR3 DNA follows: TGTGCCAGCAGCTTATACGGACTAGCGGGAGGGAAACTTGGTAATGAGCAGTTCTTC. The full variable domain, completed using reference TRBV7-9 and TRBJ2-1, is DTGVSQNPRHKITKRGQNVTFRCDPISEHNRLYWYRQTLGQGPEFLTYFQNEAQLEKSRLLSDRFSAERPKGSFSTLEIQRTEQGDSAMYLCASSLYGLAGGKLGNEQFFGPGTRLTVL.

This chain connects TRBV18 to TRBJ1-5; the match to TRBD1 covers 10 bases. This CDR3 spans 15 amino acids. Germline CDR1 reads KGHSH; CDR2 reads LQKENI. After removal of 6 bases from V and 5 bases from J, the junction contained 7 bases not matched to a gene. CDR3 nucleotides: TGTGCCAGCTCTCGCTCCGGGACAGGGGATCAGCCCCAGCATTTT. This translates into CASSRSGTGDQPQHF.

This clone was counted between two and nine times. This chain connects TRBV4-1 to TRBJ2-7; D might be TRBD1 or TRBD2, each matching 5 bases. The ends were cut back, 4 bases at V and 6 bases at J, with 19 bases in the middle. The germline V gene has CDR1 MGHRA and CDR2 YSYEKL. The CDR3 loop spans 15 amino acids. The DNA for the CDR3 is TGCGCCAGCAGCCCCCATGGCCGGGACCTATCCGAGCAGTACTTC. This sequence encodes CASSPHGRDLSEQYF.

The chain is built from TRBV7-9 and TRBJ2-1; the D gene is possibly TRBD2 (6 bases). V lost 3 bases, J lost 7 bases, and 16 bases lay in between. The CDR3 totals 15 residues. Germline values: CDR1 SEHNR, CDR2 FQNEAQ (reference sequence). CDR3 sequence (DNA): TGTGCCAGCAGCTTTTCTCGCGGGGACTGGAATGAGCAGTTCTTC. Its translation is CASSFSRGDWNEQFF.

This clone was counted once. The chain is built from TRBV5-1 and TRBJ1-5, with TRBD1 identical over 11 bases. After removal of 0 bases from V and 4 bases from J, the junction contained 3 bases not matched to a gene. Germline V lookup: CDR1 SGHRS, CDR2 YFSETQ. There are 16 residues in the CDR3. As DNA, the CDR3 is TGCGCCAGCAGCTTGGAAGGGACAGGGGGGAATCAGCCCCAGCATTTT. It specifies CASSLEGTGGNQPQHF. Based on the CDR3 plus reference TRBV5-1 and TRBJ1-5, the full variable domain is KAGVTQTPRYLIKTRGQQVTLSCSPISGHRSVSWYQQTPGQGLQFLFEYFSETQRNKGNFPGRFSGRQFSNSRSEMNVSTLELGDSALYLCASSLEGTGGNQPQHFGDGTRLSIL.

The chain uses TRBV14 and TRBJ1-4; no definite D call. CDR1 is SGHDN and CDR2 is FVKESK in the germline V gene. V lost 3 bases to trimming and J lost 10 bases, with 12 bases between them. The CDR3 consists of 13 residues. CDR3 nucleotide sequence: TGTGCCAGCAGCCAGACGACTCTGGGAAAACTGTTTTTT. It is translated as CASSQTTLGKLFF.

CDR3 bases: TGTGCCAGCAGTTTATCACGGCAGCCCCAGCATTTT. It specifies CASSLSRQPQHF. The chain links TRBV28 to TRBJ1-5; D is undetermined. This CDR3 has 12 residues. V shed 1 base and J shed 7 bases, with 5 bases lying between them. Germline assignment: CDR1 MDHEN and CDR2 SYDVKM.

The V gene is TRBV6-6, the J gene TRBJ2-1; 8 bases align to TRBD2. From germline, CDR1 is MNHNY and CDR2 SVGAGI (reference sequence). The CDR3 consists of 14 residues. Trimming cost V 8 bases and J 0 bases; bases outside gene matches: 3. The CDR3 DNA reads TGTGCCAGCTCAGCGGGGGACTCCTACAATGAGCAGTTCTTC. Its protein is CASSAGDSYNEQFF.

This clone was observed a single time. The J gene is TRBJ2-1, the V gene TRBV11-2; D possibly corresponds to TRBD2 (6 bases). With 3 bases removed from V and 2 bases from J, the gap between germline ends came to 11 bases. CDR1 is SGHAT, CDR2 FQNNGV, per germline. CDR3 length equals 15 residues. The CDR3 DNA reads TGTGCCAGCAGCTTTGGGGCGGGACCCTACAATGAGCAGTTCTTC. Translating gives CASSFGAGPYNEQFF. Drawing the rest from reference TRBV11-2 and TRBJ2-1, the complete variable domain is EAGVAQSPRYKIIEKRQSVAFWCNPISGHATLYWYQQILGQGPKLLIQFQNNGVVDDSQLPKDRFSAERLKGVDSTLKIQPAKLEDSAVYLCASSFGAGPYNEQFFGPGTRLTVL.

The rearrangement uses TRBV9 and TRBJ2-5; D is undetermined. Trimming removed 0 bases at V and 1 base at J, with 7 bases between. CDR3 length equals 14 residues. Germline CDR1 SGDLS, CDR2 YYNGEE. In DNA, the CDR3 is TGTGCCAGCAGCGTAGCGGCGCGCCAAGAGACCCAGTACTTC. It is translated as CASSVAARQETQYF. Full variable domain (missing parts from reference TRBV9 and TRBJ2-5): DSGVTQTPKHLITATGQRVTLRCSPRSGDLSVYWYQQSLDQGLQFLIQYYNGEERAKGNILERFSAQQFPDLHSELNLSSLELGDSALYFCASSVAARQETQYFGPGTRLLVL.

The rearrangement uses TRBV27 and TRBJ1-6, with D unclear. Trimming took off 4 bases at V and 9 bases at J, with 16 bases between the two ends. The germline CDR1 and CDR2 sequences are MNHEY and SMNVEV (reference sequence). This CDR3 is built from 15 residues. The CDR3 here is CASSYSRQGISPLHF. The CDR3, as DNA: TGTGCCAGCAGTTACTCCAGACAAGGAATTTCACCCCTCCACTTT.

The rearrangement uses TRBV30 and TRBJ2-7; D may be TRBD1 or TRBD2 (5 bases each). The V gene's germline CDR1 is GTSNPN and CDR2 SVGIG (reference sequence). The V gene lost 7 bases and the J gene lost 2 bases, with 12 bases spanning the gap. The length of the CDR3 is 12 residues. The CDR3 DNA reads TGTGCCTCGACGATGGGGGCCTACGAGCAGTACTTC. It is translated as CASTMGAYEQYF. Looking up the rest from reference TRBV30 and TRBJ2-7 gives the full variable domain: SQTIHQWPATLVQPVGSPLSLECTVEGTSNPNLYWYRQAAGRGLQLLFYSVGIGQISSEVPQNLSASRPQDRQFILSSKKLLLSDSGFYLCASTMGAYEQYFGPGTRLTVT.

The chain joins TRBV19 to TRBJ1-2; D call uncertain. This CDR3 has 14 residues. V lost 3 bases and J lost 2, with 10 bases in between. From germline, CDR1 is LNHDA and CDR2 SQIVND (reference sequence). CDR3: CASSMLRNNYGYTF. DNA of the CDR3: TGTGCCAGTAGTATGTTGAGGAACAACTATGGCTACACCTTC.

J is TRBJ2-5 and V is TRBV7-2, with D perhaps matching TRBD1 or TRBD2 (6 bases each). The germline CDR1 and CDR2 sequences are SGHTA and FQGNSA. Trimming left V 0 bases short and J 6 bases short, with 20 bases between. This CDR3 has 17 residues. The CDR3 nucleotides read TGTGCCAGCAGCTTAGCGGCGGGACATACGGCCCGGAAGACCCAGTACTTC. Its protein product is CASSLAAGHTARKTQYF.

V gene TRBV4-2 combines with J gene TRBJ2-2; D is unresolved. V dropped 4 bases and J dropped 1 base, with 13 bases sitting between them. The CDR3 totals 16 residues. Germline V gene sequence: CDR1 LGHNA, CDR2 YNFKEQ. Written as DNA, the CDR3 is TGTGCCAGCAGCCTCGGGCTAGACGAGAACACCGGGGAGCTGTTTTTT. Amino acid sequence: CASSLGLDENTGELFF.

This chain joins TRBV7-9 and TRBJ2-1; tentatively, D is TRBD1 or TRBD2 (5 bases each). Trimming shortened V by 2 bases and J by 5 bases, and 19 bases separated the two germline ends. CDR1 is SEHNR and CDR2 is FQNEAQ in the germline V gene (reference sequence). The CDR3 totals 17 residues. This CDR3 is CASSLSPGASPHNEQFF. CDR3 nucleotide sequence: TGTGCCAGCAGCTTATCCCCCGGGGCATCCCCACACAATGAGCAGTTCTTC. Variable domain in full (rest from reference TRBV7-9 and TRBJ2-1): DTGVSQNPRHKITKRGQNVTFRCDPISEHNRLYWYRQTLGQGPEFLTYFQNEAQLEKSRLLSDRFSAERPKGSFSTLEIQRTEQGDSAMYLCASSLSPGASPHNEQFFGPGTRLTVL.

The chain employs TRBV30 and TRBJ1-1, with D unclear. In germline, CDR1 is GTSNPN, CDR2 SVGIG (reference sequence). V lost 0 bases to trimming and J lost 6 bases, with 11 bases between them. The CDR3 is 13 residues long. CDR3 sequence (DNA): TGTGCCTGGAGTGTACGGGGAAGGGCTGAAGCTTTCTTT. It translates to CAWSVRGRAEAFF.

CDR3 loop: CASWGGRDGYTF. DNA for the CDR3: TGTGCCAGCTGGGGGGGGCGCGATGGCTACACCTTC. The rearrangement uses TRBV2 and TRBJ1-2; TRBD1 is a possible D gene (6 bases). Per the germline V gene, CDR1 is SNHLY and CDR2 is FYNNEI. The CDR3 extends over 12 amino acids. V gave up 8 bases and J gave up 6 bases, with 13 bases separating them.

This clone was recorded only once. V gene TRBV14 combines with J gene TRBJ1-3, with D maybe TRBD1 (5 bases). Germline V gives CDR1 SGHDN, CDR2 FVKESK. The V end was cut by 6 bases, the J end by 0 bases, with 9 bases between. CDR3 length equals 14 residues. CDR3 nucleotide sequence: TGTGCCAGCAGGATGGACATCTCTGGAAACACCATATATTTT. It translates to CASRMDISGNTIYF. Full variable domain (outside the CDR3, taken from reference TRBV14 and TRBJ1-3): EAGVTQFPSHSVIEKGQTVTLRCDPISGHDNLYWYRRVMGKEIKFLLHFVKESKQDESGMPNNRFLAERTGGTYSTLKVQPAELEDSGVYFCASRMDISGNTIYFGEGSWLTVV.

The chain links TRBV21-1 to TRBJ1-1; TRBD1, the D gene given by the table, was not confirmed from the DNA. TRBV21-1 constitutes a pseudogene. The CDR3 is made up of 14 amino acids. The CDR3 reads CASSRSGMNTEAFF. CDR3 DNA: TGTGCCAGCAGCAGATCAGGGATGAACACTGAAGCTTTCTTT.

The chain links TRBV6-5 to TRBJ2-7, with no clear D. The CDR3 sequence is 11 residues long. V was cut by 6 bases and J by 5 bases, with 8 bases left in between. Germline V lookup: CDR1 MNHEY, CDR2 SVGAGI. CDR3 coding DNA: TGTGCCAGCAGCGTCGCGGACGAGCAGTACTTC. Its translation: CASSVADEQYF.

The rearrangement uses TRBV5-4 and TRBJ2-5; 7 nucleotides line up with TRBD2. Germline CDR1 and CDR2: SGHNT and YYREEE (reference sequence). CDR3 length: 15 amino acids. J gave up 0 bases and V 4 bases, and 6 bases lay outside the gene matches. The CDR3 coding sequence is TGTGCCAGCAGCAACGGAGGGACTAACCAAGAGACCCAGTACTTC. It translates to CASSNGGTNQETQYF.

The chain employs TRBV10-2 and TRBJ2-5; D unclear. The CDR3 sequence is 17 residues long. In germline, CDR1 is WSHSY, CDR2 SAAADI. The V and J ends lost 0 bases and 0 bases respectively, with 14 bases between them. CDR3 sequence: CASSESKFGQYQETQYF. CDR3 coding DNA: TGCGCCAGCAGTGAGTCGAAATTTGGCCAATACCAAGAGACCCAGTACTTC.

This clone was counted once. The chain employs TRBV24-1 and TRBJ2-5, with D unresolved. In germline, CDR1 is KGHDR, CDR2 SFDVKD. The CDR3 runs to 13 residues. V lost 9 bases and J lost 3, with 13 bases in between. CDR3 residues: CATARDGEETQYF. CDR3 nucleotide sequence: TGTGCCACCGCCCGAGACGGTGAAGAGACCCAGTACTTC.